The 24 T cell receptor beta chains below come from one sample, sequenced in a study of blood T cell repertoires in COVID-19. Some clones are missing from TCRdb's copy, which holds only in-frame ones; the method was immunoSEQ multiplex PCR. This table has about 170,000 clones, around 85% appearing once. The sample consisted of peripheral blood. These receptors were taken from a woman in her fifties or sixties with COVID-19, enrolled during active disease.

The CDR3 DNA is TGCAGCGTTGCCGGGGTTAGCTCCTACGAGCAGTACTTC. It yields the protein CSVAGVSSYEQYF. The genes are TRBV29-1 and TRBJ2-7; tentatively, D is TRBD2 (5 bases). The CDR3 is 13 residues long. Germline values: CDR1 SQVTM, CDR2 ANQGSEA. The V end was cut by 4 bases, the J end by 0 bases, with 10 bases between.

As to this clone: A read error may account for a junction end that differs from germline. The same CDR3 arises from other DNA sequences in this sample as well. The chain carries TRBV14 and TRBJ1-6; 9 bases are a match to TRBD1. Germline CDR1 reads SGHDN; CDR2 reads FVKESK. The CDR3 totals 15 residues. The DNA of the CDR3 is TGTGCCAGCAGCCCCGGGACAGGGCAAAATTCACCCCTCCATTTT. This translates into CASSPGTGQNSPLHF.

V usage is TRBV29-1 and J usage is TRBJ2-7; D gene uncertain. Germline lookup yields CDR1 SQVTM and CDR2 ANQGSEA. The CDR3 is 12 residues long. V was pared by 1 base and J by 4 bases, with 8 bases between. CDR3 sequence reads: CSVEAVSYEQYF. Written as DNA, the CDR3 is TGCAGCGTTGAAGCGGTTTCGTACGAGCAGTACTTC.

This clone has a single count. The rearrangement joins TRBV11-2 to TRBJ1-1; no clear D gene. CDR1 is SGHAT and CDR2 is FQNNGV in the germline V gene. The CDR3 covers 13 residues. The V gene lost 2 bases and the J gene lost 5 bases, with 9 bases spanning the gap. The CDR3 region is CASSLNPGTEAFF. The CDR3 DNA reads as TGTGCCAGCAGCTTAAATCCGGGAACTGAAGCTTTCTTT.

The chain is built from TRBV12-3 or TRBV12-4 and TRBJ2-7; D call uncertain. Deletions cut 3 bases from V and 4 bases from J, with 7 bases between. The CDR3 has 12 amino acids. CDR3 DNA sequence: TGTGCCAGCAGTTTGTTCCCTTACGAGCAGTACTTC. It yields the protein CASSLFPYEQYF.

The chain recombines TRBV3-1 (or the pseudogene TRBV3-2) with TRBJ2-7, with TRBD2 matching 8 bases. CDR3 length equals 14 residues. Germline trimming cut 3 bases from V and 7 bases from J; bases unmatched to any gene: 8. From germline, CDR1 is LGHDT and CDR2 YNNKEL (reference sequence). The DNA of the CDR3 is TGTGCCAGCAGCCACCGGACTAGCCTTCGGGAGCAGTACTTC. Its translation is CASSHRTSLREQYF.

This clone occurred once. As DNA, the CDR3 is TGTGCCTGGACGGCTAGCGGAGGCTACGAGCAGTACTTC. Residues: CAWTASGGYEQYF. This rearrangement joins TRBV30 to TRBJ2-7, with 7 nucleotides matching TRBD2. CDR1 is GTSNPN, CDR2 SVGIG, per germline (reference sequence). Germline trimming cut 4 bases from V and 3 bases from J; bases unmatched to any gene: 6. This CDR3 contains 13 residues.

This chain's CDR3 is CASSQQGVGTEAFF. The CDR3 bases are TGCGCCAGCAGCCAACAGGGGGTGGGCACTGAAGCTTTCTTT. V gene TRBV4-3 combines with J gene TRBJ1-1; 7 bases line up with TRBD1. CDR3 length equals 14 residues. Germline loops: CDR1 LGHNA, CDR2 YSLEER. After removal of 2 bases from V and 4 bases from J, the junction contained 4 bases not matched to a gene.

The chain employs TRBV19 and TRBJ2-1; TRBD2 matches at 10 bases. Germline V gives CDR1 LNHDA, CDR2 SQIVND (reference sequence). V lost 3 bases to trimming and J lost 5 bases; unmatched junction nucleotides: 4. The CDR3 has 15 residues. The DNA for the CDR3 is TGTGCCAGTAGTATCGGACTAGCGGTCAACAATGAGCAGTTCTTC. Residues: CASSIGLAVNNEQFF.

Here the CDR3 reads CASSRGYSYEQYF. CDR3 coding DNA: TGTGCCAGCAGTCGGGGGTACTCCTACGAGCAGTACTTC. The J gene is TRBJ2-7, the V gene TRBV27; TRBD2 is a possible D gene (6 bases). Trimming shortened V by 5 bases and J by 0 bases, and 8 bases separated the two germline ends. The CDR3 contains 13 residues. Looked up from germline, CDR1 is MNHEY and CDR2 is SMNVEV (reference sequence).

The genes are TRBV19 and TRBJ2-2; the D gene is possibly TRBD1 (5 bases). Trimming removed 6 bases at V and 1 base at J, with 6 bases between. Germline values: CDR1 LNHDA, CDR2 SQIVND (reference sequence). This CDR3 comprises 13 residues. CDR3 bases: TGTGCCAGTAGCGGACAGAACACCGGGGAGCTGTTTTTT. Translating it yields CASSGQNTGELFF.

V is TRBV6-2 or TRBV6-3 and J is TRBJ2-7; 7 bases match TRBD2. CDR1 and CDR2 from the germline V gene are MNHEY and SVGEGT. V was pared by 5 bases and J by 4 bases, with 14 bases of the junction left unmatched. This CDR3 has 16 residues. CDR3 sequence (DNA): TGTGCCAGCAGTCCGGGTGGTCTAGCGGAGTTTTACGAGCAGTACTTC. Translating it yields CASSPGGLAEFYEQYF.

This chain links TRBV7-9 with TRBJ1-1; D ambiguous. The CDR3 sequence is 15 residues long. Germline V gene sequence: CDR1 SEHNR, CDR2 FQNEAQ (reference sequence). V was clipped by 0 bases and J by 4 bases, with 12 bases between them. The CDR3: CASSLARVLGTEAFF. In nucleotides, the CDR3 is TGTGCCAGCAGCTTAGCGCGGGTGTTGGGCACTGAAGCTTTCTTT. Full variable domain (outside the CDR3, taken from reference TRBV7-9 and TRBJ1-1): DTGVSQNPRHKITKRGQNVTFRCDPISEHNRLYWYRQTLGQGPEFLTYFQNEAQLEKSRLLSDRFSAERPKGSFSTLEIQRTEQGDSAMYLCASSLARVLGTEAFFGQGTRLTVV.

The CDR3 nucleotides are TGTGCCAGCAGGAAACAGAGCAATCAGCCCCAGCATTTT. It translates to CASRKQSNQPQHF. This chain uses TRBV12-3 or TRBV12-4 with TRBJ1-5, with D unclear. The CDR3 contains 13 residues. Trimming removed 6 bases at V and 1 base at J, with 7 bases between.

V usage is TRBV18 and J usage is TRBJ1-4; the match to TRBD1 covers 9 bases. Per the germline V gene, CDR1 is KGHSH and CDR2 is LQKENI. This CDR3 has 15 amino acids. V lost 3 bases, J lost 7 bases, and 6 bases stayed unmatched. The CDR3: CASSPTQGATEKLFF. CDR3 sequence (DNA): TGTGCCAGCTCACCCACACAGGGGGCGACTGAAAAACTGTTTTTT.

V gene TRBV9 combines with J gene TRBJ2-1; D perhaps matches TRBD1 (6 bases). The CDR3 has 15 residues. Trimming left V 2 bases short and J 3 bases short, with 12 bases between. Per germline, CDR1 SGDLS and CDR2 YYNGEE. The CDR3 loop is CASSVLQGGYNEQFF. The CDR3 bases are TGTGCCAGCAGCGTGCTACAGGGTGGCTACAATGAGCAGTTCTTC.

The chain couples TRBV7-8 to TRBJ2-5, with TRBD2 matching 12 bases. Losses at the gene ends were 5 bases for V and 3 bases for J; bases not matched to a gene: 7. Germline V lookup: CDR1 SGHVS, CDR2 FQNEAQ. This CDR3 region has 16 residues. The CDR3 bases are TGTGCCAGCAGCCAGAGACTAGCGGGAGTAGAAGAGACCCAGTACTTC. This encodes CASSQRLAGVEETQYF.

The chain joins TRBV5-1 to TRBJ2-3; D is unclear. The V gene lost 6 bases and the J gene lost 6 bases, with 14 bases spanning the gap. This CDR3 has 13 residues. Germline V CDR1 and CDR2: SGHRS, YFSETQ. CDR3: CASTGIRTDTQYF. The CDR3, as DNA: TGCGCCAGCACAGGCATAAGAACGGATACGCAGTATTTT.

The genes are TRBV6-6 and TRBJ2-7; 8 nucleotides align to TRBD1. This CDR3 has 14 amino acids. V shed 5 bases and J 4 bases; nucleotides not matched to a gene: 7. Per germline, CDR1 MNHNY and CDR2 SVGAGI (reference sequence). The CDR3 DNA sequence: TGTGCCAGCAGTCGTGGACAGGGTTGGTACGAGCAGTACTTC. It translates to CASSRGQGWYEQYF.

V is TRBV6-5 and J is TRBJ2-2; 9 bases align to TRBD2. Germline V CDR1 and CDR2: MNHEY, SVGAGI. The ends lost 2 bases at V and 8 bases at J; junction bases unmatched: 9. The CDR3 runs 16 residues. The CDR3 DNA is TGTGCCAGCAGTTACACCTTGACTAGCGGCTTAGGGGAGCTGTTTTTT. This gives the protein CASSYTLTSGLGELFF.

This clone came up a few times. V usage is TRBV7-2 and J usage is TRBJ1-2, with D hard to call. This CDR3 spans 15 amino acids. Per germline, CDR1 SGHTA and CDR2 FQGNSA. Trimming shortened V by 0 bases and J by 6 bases, and 14 bases separated the two germline ends. CDR3 nucleotide sequence: TGTGCCAGCAGCTTAGCCTTACCGGGAACTGATGGCTACACCTTC. Its protein is CASSLALPGTDGYTF. The full variable domain, with the rest looked up from reference TRBV7-2 and TRBJ1-2, is GAGVSQSPSNKVTEKGKDVELRCDPISGHTALYWYRQSLGQGLEFLIYFQGNSAPDKSGLPSDRFSAERTGGSVSTLTIQRTQQEDSAVYLCASSLALPGTDGYTFGSGTRLTVV.

This clone was picked up one time. The CDR3 DNA sequence: TGTGCCAGCAGTGCGGGGAGTTTGAATGAGCAGTTCTTC. This encodes CASSAGSLNEQFF. The V and J genes are TRBV27 and TRBJ2-1; possible D gene TRBD2, 6 bases. Per germline, CDR1 MNHEY and CDR2 SMNVEV (reference sequence). Trimming left V 5 bases short and J 7 bases short, with 12 bases between. This CDR3 has 13 residues.

The chain links TRBV5-5 to TRBJ2-1; 8 bases are a match to TRBD2. Germline V gene sequence: CDR1 SGHKS, CDR2 YYEKEE (reference sequence). The length of the CDR3 is 17 residues. The V gene end was trimmed by 1 base and the J gene end by 6 bases; junction bases not matched to a gene: 12. The CDR3 DNA reads TGTGCCAGCAGCTTGTCCCCTAGCCGGGAGGGTTTCAATGAGCAGTTCTTC. It is translated as CASSLSPSREGFNEQFF. Variable domain in full (rest from reference TRBV5-5 and TRBJ2-1): DAGVTQSPTHLIKTRGQQVTLRCSPISGHKSVSWYQQVLGQGPQFIFQYYEKEERGRGNFPDRFSARQFPNYSSELNVNALLLGDSALYLCASSLSPSREGFNEQFFGPGTRLTVL.

V gene TRBV18 combines with J gene TRBJ2-1; TRBD2 agrees at 7 bases. The CDR3 runs 16 residues. Germline V gene lookup returns CDR1 KGHSH and CDR2 LQKENI. The junction had 3 bases not matched to a gene; V was cut back by 1 base and J by 0 bases. CDR3 sequence (DNA): TGTGCCAGCTCACCACAGGGCGGGAGCTCCTACAATGAGCAGTTCTTC. Translation: CASSPQGGSSYNEQFF.